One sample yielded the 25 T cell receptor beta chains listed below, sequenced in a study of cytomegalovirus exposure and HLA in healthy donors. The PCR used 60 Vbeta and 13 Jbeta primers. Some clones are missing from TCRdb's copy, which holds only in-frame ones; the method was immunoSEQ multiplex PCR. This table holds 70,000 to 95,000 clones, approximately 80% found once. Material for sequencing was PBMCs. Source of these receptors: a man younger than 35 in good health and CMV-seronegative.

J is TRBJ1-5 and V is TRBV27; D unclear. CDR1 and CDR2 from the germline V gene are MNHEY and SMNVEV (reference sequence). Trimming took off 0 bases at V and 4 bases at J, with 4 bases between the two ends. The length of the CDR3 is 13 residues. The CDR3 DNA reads TGTGCCAGCAGTTTATCTGAGAATCAGCCCCAGCATTTT. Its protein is CASSLSENQPQHF.

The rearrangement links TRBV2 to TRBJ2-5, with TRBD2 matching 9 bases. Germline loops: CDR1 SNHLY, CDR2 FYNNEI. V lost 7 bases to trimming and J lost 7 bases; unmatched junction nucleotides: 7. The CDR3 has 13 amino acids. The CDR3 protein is CASNGLATPTQYF. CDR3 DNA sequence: TGTGCCAGCAACGGACTAGCGACACCGACCCAGTACTTC.

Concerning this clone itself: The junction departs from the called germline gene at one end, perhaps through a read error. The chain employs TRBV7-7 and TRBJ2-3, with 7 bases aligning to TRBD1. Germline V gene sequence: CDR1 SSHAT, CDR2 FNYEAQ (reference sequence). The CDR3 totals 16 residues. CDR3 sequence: CASSLGTDPTTDTQYF. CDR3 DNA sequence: TGTGCTAGCAGCCTCGGGACAGACCCTACCACAGATACGCAGTATTTT.

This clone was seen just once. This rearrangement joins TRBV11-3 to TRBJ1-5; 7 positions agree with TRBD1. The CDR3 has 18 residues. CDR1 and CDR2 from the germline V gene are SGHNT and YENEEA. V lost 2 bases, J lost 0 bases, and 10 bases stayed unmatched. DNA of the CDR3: TGTGCCAGCAGCTTAAACTCCGGGACAGAGGATAGCAATCAGCCCCAGCATTTT. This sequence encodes CASSLNSGTEDSNQPQHF.

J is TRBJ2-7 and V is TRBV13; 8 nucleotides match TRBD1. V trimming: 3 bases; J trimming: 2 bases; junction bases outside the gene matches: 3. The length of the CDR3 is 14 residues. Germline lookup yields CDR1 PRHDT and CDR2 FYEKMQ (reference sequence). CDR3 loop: CASSFLGQAYEQYF. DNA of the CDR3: TGTGCCAGCAGCTTTCTGGGACAGGCCTACGAGCAGTACTTC.

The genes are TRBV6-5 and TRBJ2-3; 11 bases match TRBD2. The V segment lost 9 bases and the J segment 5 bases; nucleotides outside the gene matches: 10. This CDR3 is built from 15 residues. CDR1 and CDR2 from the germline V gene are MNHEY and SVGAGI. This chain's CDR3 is CASAIAGGPRDTQYF. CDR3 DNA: TGTGCCAGTGCTATAGCGGGGGGGCCGCGAGATACGCAGTATTTT.

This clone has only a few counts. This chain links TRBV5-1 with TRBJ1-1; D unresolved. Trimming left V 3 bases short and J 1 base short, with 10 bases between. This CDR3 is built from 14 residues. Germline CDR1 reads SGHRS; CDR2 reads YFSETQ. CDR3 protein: CASSSANPNTEAFF. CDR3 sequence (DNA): TGCGCCAGCAGCTCCGCGAACCCGAACACTGAAGCTTTCTTT.

The CDR3 loop is CASRRRGQGPGYTF. Here the CDR3 DNA reads TGTGCCAGCAGGAGGCGCGGACAGGGCCCTGGCTACACCTTC. The chain employs TRBV5-4 and TRBJ1-2, with 8 bases that match TRBD1. J lost 7 bases, V lost 5 bases, and 10 bases had no gene match. CDR1 is SGHNT, CDR2 YYREEE, per germline (reference sequence). The CDR3 covers 14 residues.

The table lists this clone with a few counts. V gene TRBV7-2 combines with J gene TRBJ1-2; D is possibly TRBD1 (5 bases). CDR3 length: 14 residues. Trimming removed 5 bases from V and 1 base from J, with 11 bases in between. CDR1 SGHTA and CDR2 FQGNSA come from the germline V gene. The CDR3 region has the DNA TGTGCCAGCAGCGAAATACAGGTTAACTATGGCTACACCTTC. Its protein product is CASSEIQVNYGYTF.

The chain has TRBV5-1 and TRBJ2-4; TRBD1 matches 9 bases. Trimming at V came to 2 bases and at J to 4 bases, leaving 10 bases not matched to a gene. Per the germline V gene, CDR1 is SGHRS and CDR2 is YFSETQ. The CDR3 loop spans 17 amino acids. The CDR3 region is CASSFTPGTGTKNIQYF. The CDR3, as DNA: TGCGCCAGCAGCTTTACTCCCGGGACAGGGACTAAAAACATTCAGTACTTC.

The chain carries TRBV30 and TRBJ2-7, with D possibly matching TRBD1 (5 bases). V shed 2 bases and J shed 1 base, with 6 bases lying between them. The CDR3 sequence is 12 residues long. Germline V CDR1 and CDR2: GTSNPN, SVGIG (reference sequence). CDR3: CAWSRGSYEQYF. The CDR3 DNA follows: TGTGCCTGGAGTAGGGGATCCTACGAGCAGTACTTC.

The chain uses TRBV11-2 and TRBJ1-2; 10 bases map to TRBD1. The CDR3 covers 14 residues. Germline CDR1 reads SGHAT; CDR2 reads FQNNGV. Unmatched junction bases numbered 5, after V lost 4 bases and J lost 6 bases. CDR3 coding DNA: TGTGCCAGCAGCTCCTGGGACAGGGGAAATGGCTACACCTTC. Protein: CASSSWDRGNGYTF. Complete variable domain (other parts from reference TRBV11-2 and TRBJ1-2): EAGVAQSPRYKIIEKRQSVAFWCNPISGHATLYWYQQILGQGPKLLIQFQNNGVVDDSQLPKDRFSAERLKGVDSTLKIQPAKLEDSAVYLCASSSWDRGNGYTFGSGTRLTVV.

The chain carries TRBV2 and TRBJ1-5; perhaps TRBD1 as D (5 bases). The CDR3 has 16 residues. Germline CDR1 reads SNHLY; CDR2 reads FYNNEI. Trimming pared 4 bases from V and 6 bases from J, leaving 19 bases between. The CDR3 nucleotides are TGTGCCAGCAGTGGACTCAGGGTCCTAGTGGCTCAGCCCCAGCATTTT. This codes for CASSGLRVLVAQPQHF. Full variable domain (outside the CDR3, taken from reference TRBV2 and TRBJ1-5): EPEVTQTPSHQVTQMGQEVILRCVPISNHLYFYWYRQILGQKVEFLVSFYNNEISEKSEIFDDQFSVERPDGSNFTLKIRSTKLEDSAMYFCASSGLRVLVAQPQHFGDGTRLSIL.

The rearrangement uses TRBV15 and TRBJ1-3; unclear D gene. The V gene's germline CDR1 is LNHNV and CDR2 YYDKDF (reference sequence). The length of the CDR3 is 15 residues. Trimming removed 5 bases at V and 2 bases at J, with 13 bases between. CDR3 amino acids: CATSDPSVTGNTIYF. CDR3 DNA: TGTGCCACCAGCGACCCCAGCGTTACTGGAAACACCATATATTTT.

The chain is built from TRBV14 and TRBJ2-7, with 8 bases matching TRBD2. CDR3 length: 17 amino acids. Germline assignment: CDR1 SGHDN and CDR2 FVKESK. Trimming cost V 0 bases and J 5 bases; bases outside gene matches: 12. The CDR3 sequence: CASSQDRGRGGSHEQYF. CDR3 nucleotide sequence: TGTGCCAGCAGCCAAGATAGGGGACGGGGGGGTTCCCACGAGCAGTACTTC.

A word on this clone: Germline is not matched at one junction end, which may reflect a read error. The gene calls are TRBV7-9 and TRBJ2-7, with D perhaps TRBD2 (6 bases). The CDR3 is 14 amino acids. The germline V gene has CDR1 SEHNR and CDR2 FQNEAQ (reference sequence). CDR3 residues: CSSSLRGDSYEQYF. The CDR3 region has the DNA TGTTCCAGCAGCTTGCGCGGGGATTCCTACGAGCAGTACTTC.

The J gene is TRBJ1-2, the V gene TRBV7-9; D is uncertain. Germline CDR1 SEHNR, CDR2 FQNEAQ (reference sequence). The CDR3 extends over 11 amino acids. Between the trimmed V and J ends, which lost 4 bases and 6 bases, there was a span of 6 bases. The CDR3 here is CASSSRDGYTF. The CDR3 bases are TGTGCCAGCAGCTCGAGGGATGGCTACACCTTC.

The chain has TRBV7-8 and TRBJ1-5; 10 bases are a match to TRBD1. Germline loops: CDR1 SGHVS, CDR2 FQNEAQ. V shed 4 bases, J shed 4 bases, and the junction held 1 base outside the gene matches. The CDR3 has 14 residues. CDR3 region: CASSWDRGNQPQHF. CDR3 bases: TGTGCCAGCAGCTGGGACAGGGGAAATCAGCCCCAGCATTTT.

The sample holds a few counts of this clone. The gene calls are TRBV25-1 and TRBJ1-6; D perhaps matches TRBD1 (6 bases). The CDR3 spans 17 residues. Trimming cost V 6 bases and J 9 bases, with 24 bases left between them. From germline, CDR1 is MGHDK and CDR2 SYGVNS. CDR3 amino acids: CASSPWGRDTNFSPLHF. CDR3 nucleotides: TGTGCCAGCAGCCCCTGGGGACGGGACACCAACTTTTCACCCCTCCACTTT.

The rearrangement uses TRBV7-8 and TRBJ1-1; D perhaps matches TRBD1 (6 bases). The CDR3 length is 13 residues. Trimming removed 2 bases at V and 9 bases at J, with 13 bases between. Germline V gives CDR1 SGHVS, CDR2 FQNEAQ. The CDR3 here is CASSLIWTEKAFF. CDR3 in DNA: TGTGCCAGCAGCTTAATCTGGACAGAGAAAGCTTTCTTT.

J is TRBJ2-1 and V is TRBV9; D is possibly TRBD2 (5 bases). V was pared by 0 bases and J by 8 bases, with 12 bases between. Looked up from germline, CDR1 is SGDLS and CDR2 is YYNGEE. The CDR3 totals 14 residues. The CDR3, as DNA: TGTGCCAGCAGCGTAGGCTTAGTTAGCGATGAGCAGTTCTTC. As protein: CASSVGLVSDEQFF.

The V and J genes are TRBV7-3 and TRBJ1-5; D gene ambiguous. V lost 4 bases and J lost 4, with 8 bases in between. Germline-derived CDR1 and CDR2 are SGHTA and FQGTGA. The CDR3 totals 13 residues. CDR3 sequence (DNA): TGTGCCAGCAGCTCCGGGTCTAATCAGCCCCAGCATTTT. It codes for CASSSGSNQPQHF.

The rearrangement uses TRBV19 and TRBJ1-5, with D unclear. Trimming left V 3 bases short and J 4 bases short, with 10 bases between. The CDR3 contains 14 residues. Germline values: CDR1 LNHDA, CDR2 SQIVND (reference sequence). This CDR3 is CASSISGMNQPQHF. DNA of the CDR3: TGTGCCAGTAGTATCTCGGGGATGAATCAGCCCCAGCATTTT.

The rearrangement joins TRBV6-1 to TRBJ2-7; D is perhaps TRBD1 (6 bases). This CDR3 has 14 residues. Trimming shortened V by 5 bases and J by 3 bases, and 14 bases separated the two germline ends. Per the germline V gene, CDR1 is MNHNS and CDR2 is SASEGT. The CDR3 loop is CASSPGVTVYEQYF. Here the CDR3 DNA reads TGTGCCAGCAGTCCAGGGGTGACGGTCTACGAGCAGTACTTC.

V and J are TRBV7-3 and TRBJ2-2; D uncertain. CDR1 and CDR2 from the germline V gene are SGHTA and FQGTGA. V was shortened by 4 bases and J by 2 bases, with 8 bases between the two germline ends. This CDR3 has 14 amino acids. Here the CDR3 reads CASSSLSNTGELFF. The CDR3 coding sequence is TGTGCCAGCAGCTCCCTCAGTAACACCGGGGAGCTGTTTTTT. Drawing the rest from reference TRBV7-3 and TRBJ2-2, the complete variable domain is GAGVSQTPSNKVTEKGKYVELRCDPISGHTALYWYRQSLGQGPEFLIYFQGTGAADDSGLPNDRFFAVRPEGSVSTLKIQRTERGDSAVYLCASSSLSNTGELFFGEGSRLTVL.